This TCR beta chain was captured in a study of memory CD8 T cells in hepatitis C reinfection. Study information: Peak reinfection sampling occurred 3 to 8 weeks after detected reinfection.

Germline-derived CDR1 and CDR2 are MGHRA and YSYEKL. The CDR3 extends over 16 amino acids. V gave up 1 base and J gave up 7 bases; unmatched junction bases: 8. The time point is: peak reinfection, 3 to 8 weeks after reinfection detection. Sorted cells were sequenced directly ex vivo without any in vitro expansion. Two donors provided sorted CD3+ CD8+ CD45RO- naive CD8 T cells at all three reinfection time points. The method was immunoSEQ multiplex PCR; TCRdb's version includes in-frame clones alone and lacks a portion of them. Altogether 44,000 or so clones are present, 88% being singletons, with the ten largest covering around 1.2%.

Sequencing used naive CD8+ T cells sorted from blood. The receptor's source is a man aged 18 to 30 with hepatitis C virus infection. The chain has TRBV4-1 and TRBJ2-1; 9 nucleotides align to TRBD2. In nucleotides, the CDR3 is TGCGCCAGCAGCCAAGGACTAGCGGCGCGGGGGAATGAGCAGTTCTTC. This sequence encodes CASSQGLAARGNEQFF.